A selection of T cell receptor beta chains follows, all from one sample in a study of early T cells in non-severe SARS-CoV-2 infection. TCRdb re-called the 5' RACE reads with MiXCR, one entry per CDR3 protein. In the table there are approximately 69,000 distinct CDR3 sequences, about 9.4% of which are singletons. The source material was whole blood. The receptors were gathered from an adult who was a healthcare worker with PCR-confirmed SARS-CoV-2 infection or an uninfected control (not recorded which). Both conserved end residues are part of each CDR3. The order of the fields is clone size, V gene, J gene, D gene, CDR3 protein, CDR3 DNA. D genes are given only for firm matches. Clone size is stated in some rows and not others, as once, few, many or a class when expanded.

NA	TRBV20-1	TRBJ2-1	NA	CSARRGNSYNEQFF	TGCAGTGCTAGGAGGGGGAACTCCTACAATGAGCAGTTCTTC
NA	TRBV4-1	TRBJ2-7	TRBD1	CASSQNGQGAYEQYF	TGCGCCAGCAGCCAAAACGGACAGGGGGCCTACGAGCAGTACTTC
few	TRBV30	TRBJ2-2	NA	CAWGRGSGELFF	TGTGCCTGGGGAAGGGGTTCCGGGGAGCTGTTTTTT
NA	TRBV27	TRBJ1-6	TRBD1	CASSLGQGYRSPLHF	TGTGCCAGCAGTTTAGGACAGGGGTACCGTTCACCCCTCCACTTT
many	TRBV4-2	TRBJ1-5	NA	CASSQDRLGQPQHF	TGTGCCAGCAGCCAAGACAGACTCGGCCAGCCCCAGCATTTT
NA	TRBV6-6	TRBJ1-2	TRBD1	CASSYSEEGANYGYTF	TGTGCCAGCAGTTACTCGGAGGAGGGGGCGAACTATGGCTACACCTTC
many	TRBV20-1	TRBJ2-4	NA	CSASHPNENIQYF	TGCAGTGCTAGTCATCCAAACGAAAACATTCAGTACTTC
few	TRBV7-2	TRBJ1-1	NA	CASSLAGPNGEAFF	TGTGCCAGCAGCTTAGCGGGGCCTAACGGGGAGGCTTTCTTT
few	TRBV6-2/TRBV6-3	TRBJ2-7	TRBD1	CASSYSDRSYEQYF	TGTGCCAGCAGTTACTCGGACAGGTCCTACGAGCAGTACTTC
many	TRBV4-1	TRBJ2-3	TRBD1	CASSQGDRDGDTQYF	TGCGCCAGCAGCCAAGGGGACAGGGACGGGGATACGCAGTATTTT
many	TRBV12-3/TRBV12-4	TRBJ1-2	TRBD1	CASSLDRNNGYTF	TGTGCCAGCAGCCTGGACAGGAACAATGGCTACACCTTC
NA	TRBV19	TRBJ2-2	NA	CASSIWKGGATGELFF	TGTGCCAGTAGTATTTGGAAGGGGGGTGCCACCGGGGAGCTGTTTTTT
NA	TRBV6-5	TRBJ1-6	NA	CASSYSYRLYTSPLNF	TGTGCCAGCAGTTACTCGTACAGACTTTATACTTCACCCCTCAACTTT
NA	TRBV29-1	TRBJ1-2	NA	CSVGEGYTF	TGCAGCGTTGGGGAAGGCTACACCTTC
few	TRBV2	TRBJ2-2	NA	CASSAGSLNTGELFF	TGTGCCAGCAGTGCGGGCTCACTCAACACCGGGGAGCTGTTTTTT
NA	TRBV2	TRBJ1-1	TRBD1	CASSEGQGGGLRTEAFF	TGTGCCAGCAGTGAAGGACAGGGAGGTGGGTTGAGGACTGAAGCTTTCTTT
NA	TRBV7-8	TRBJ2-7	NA	CASSPRAVYEQYF	TGTGCCAGCAGCCCGAGGGCGGTCTACGAGCAGTACTTC
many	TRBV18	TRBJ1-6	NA	CASSTAGSYNSPLHF	TGTGCCAGCTCTACGGCTGGCTCCTATAATTCACCCCTCCACTTT
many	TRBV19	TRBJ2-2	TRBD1	CASKFGTGPLAGSRELFF	TGTGCCAGTAAGTTCGGGACAGGACCCCTCGCGGGATCTCGGGAGCTGTTTTTT
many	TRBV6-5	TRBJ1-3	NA	CASSYHPAESGNTIYF	TGTGCCAGCAGTTACCACCCGGCGGAATCTGGAAACACCATATATTTT